This T cell receptor beta chain comes out of a study of cytomegalovirus exposure and HLA in healthy donors. Use of 60 Vbeta and 13 Jbeta primers characterized the PCR. Only in-frame clones appear in the TCRdb table, and some are missing; sequencing was by immunoSEQ multiplex PCR. In total, the table holds 100,000 to 150,000 clones. These donors counted as nominally healthy when sampled, but unrecorded immune exposures were likely. This CDR3 has 12 amino acids. The V gene's germline CDR1 is SNHLY and CDR2 FYNNEI. V was cut by 8 bases and J by 3 bases, with 7 bases left in between. Sequencing used PBMCs. This clonotype was obtained from a man between 18 and 35 years old in good health and CMV-seronegative. This chain uses TRBV2 with TRBJ2-2, with D unresolved. CDR3 sequence: CASLTYTGELFF. CDR3 bases: TGTGCCAGCTTGACATACACCGGGGAGCTGTTTTTT.